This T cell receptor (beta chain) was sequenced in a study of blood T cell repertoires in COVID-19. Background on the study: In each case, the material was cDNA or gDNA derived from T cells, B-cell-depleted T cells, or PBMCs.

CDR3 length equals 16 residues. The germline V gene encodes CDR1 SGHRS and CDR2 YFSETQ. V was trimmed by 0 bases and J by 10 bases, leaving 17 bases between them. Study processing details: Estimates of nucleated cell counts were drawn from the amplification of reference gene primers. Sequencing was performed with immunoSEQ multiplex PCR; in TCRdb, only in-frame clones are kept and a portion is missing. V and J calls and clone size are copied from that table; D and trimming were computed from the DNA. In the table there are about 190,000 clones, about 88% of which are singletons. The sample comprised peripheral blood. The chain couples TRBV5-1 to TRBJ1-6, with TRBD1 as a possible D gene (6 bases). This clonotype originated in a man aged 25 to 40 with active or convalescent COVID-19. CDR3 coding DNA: TGCGCCAGCAGCTTGGCCTTACAGGGATCGAGGTCACCCCTCCACTTT. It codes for CASSLALQGSRSPLHF.